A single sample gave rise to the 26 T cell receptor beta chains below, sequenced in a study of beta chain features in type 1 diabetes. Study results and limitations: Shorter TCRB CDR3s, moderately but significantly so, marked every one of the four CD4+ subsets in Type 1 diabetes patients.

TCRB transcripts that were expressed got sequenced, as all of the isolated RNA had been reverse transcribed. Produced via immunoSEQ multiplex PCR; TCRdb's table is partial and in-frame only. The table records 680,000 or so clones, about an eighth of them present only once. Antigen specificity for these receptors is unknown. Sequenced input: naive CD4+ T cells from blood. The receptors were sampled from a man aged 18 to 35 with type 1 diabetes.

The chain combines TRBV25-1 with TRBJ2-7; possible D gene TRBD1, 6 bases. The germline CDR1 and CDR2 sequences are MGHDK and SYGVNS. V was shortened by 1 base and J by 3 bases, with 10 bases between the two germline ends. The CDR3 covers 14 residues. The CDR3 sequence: CASSESGRGYEQYF. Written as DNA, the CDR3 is TGTGCCAGCAGTGAATCTGGCAGGGGCTACGAGCAGTACTTC.

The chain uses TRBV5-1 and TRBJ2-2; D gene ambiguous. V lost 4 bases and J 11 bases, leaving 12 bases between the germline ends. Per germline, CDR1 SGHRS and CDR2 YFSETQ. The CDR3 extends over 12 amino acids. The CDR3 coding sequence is TGCGCCAGCAGCCGAGACATCGGCGAGCTGTTTTTT. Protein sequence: CASSRDIGELFF.

The CDR3 DNA sequence: TGTGCCAGCAGCTTAGGGATCGCATTCTCTGGAAACACCATATATTTT. This codes for CASSLGIAFSGNTIYF. The V call is TRBV7-9, the J call TRBJ1-3; D call uncertain. Per the germline V gene, CDR1 is SEHNR and CDR2 is FQNEAQ (reference sequence). The V end was cut by 1 base, the J end by 0 bases, with 10 bases between. The CDR3 is made up of 16 amino acids.

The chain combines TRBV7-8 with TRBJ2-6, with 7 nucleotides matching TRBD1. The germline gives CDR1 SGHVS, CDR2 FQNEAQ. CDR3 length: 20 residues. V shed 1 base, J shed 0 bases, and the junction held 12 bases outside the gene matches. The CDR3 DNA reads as TGTGCCAGCAGCTTAGGGGGATGGGGGACAGCTAGCTCTGGGGCCAACGTCCTGACTTTC. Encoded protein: CASSLGGWGTASSGANVLTF.

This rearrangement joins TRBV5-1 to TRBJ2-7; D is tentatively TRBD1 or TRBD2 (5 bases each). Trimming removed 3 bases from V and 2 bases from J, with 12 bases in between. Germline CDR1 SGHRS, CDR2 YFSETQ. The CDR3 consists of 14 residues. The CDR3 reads CASSSGRDPYEQYF. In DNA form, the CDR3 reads TGCGCCAGCAGCTCTGGACGGGACCCCTACGAGCAGTACTTC.

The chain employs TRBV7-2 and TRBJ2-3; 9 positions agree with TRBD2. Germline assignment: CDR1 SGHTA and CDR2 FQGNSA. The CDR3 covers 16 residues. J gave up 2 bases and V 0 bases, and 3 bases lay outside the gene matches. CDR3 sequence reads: CASSLASGGSTDTQYF. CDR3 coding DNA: TGTGCCAGCAGCTTAGCCAGCGGGGGGTCCACAGATACGCAGTATTTT.

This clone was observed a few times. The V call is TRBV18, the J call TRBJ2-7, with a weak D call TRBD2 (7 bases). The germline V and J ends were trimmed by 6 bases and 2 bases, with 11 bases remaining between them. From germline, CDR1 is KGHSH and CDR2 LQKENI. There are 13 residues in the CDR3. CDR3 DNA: TGTGCCAGCTCCCCCGGGGGGCCCTACGAGCAGTACTTC. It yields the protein CASSPGGPYEQYF. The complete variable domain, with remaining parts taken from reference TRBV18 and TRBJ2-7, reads NAGVMQNPRHLVRRRGQEARLRCSPMKGHSHVYWYRQLPEEGLKFMVYLQKENIIDESGMPKERFSAEFPKEGPSILRIQQVVRGDSAAYFCASSPGGPYEQYFGPGTRLTVT.

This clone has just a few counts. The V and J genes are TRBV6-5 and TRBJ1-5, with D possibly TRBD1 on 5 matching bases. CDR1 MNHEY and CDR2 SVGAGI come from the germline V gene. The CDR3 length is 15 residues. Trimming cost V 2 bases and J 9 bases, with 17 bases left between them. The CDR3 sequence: CASSYDSALQWPQHF. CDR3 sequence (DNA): TGTGCCAGCAGTTACGACAGCGCCTTGCAATGGCCCCAGCATTTT.

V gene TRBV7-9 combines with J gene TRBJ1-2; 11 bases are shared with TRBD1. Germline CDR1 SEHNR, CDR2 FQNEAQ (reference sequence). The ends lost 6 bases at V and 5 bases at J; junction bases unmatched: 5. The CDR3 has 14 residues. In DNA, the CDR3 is TGTGCCAGCAGTGGACAGGGGGCCCCTTATGGCTACACCTTC. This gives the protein CASSGQGAPYGYTF.

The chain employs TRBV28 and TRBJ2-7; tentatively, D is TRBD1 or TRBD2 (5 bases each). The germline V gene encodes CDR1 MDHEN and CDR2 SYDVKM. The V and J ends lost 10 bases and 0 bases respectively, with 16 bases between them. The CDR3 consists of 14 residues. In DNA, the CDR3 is TGTGCCACCTCCCAGGGACCGAGCTCCTACGAGCAGTACTTC. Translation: CATSQGPSSYEQYF.

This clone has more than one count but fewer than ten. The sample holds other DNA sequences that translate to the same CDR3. The CDR3 coding sequence is TGTGCCAGCAGCTTGTGGACAGTCGGCACCGGGGAGCTGTTTTTT. This sequence encodes CASSLWTVGTGELFF. This chain uses TRBV7-9 with TRBJ2-2, with D possibly being TRBD1 (6 bases). This CDR3 contains 15 residues. V was clipped by 3 bases and J by 4 bases, with 12 bases between them. Germline CDR1 SEHNR, CDR2 FQNEAQ (reference sequence).

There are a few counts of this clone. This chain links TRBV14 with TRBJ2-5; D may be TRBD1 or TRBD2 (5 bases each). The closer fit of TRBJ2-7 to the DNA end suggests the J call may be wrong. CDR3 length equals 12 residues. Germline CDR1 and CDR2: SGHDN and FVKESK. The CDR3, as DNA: TGTGCCAGCAGTCAATCGGGACCCGAGCAGTACTTC. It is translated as CASSQSGPEQYF.

The CDR3: CASSHSGQGTDTQYF. CDR3 bases: TGTGCCAGCAGCCACTCGGGACAGGGCACAGATACGCAGTATTTT. The chain recombines TRBV7-3 with TRBJ2-3; 8 bases agree with TRBD1. V trimming: 5 bases; J trimming: 1 base; junction bases outside the gene matches: 5. The germline CDR1 and CDR2 sequences are SGHTA and FQGTGA. This CDR3 contains 15 residues.

The CDR3 DNA is TGTAGTACAGGGGGCAGCAATCAGCCCCAGCATTTT. Amino acid sequence: CSTGGSNQPQHF. The J gene is TRBJ1-5, the V gene TRBV10-3; the match to TRBD1 covers 9 bases. The CDR3 length is 12 residues. Germline values: CDR1 ENHRY, CDR2 SYGVKD.

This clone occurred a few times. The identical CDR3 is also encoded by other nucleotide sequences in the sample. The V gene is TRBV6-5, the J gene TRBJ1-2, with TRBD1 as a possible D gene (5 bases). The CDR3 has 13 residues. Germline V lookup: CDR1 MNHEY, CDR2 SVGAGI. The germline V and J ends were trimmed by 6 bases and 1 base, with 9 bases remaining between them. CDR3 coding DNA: TGTGCCAGCAGCCGGGACGGTAACTATGGCTACACCTTC. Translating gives CASSRDGNYGYTF.

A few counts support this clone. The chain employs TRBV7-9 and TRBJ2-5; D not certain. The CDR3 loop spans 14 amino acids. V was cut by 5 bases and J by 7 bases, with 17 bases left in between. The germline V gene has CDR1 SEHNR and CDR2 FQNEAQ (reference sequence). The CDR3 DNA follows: TGTGCCAGCAGCGCCCGTGCCGTGGAGTGGACCCAGTACTTC. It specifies CASSARAVEWTQYF. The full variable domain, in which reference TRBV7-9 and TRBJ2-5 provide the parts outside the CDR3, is DTGVSQNPRHKITKRGQNVTFRCDPISEHNRLYWYRQTLGQGPEFLTYFQNEAQLEKSRLLSDRFSAERPKGSFSTLEIQRTEQGDSAMYLCASSARAVEWTQYFGPGTRLLVL.

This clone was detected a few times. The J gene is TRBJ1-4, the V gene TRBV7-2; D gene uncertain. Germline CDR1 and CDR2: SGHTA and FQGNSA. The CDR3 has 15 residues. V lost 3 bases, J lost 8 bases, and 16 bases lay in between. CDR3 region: CASSLFSSMGEKLFF. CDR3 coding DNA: TGTGCCAGCAGCTTGTTCAGTTCCATGGGGGAAAAACTGTTTTTT. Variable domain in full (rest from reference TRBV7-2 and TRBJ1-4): GAGVSQSPSNKVTEKGKDVELRCDPISGHTALYWYRQSLGQGLEFLIYFQGNSAPDKSGLPSDRFSAERTGGSVSTLTIQRTQQEDSAVYLCASSLFSSMGEKLFFGSGTQLSVL.

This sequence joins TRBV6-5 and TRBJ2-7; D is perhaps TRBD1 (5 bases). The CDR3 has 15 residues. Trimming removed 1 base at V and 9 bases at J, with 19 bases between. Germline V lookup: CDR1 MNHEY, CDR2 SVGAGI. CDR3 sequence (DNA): TGTGCCAGCAGTTACTACCCAGGGAAGCCTACGGGGCAGTACTTC. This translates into CASSYYPGKPTGQYF.

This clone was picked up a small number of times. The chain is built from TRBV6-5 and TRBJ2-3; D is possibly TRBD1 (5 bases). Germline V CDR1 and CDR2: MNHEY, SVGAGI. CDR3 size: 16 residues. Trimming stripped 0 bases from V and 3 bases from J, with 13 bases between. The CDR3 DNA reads TGTGCCAGCAGTTACTCTAGTCTCCCAGGGACAGATACGCAGTATTTT. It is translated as CASSYSSLPGTDTQYF.

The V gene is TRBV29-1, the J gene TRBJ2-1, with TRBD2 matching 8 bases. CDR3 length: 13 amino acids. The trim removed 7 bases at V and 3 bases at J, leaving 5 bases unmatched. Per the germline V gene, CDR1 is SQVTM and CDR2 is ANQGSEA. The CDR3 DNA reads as TGCAGCGGTCCGGGACTAGGCTACAATGAGCAGTTCTTC. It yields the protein CSGPGLGYNEQFF.

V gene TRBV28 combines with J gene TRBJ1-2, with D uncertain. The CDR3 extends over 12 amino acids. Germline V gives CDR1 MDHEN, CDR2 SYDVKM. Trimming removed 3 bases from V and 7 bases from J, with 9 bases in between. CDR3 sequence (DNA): TGTGCCAGCAGTTTGGTGGACGGTGGCTACACCTTC. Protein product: CASSLVDGGYTF.

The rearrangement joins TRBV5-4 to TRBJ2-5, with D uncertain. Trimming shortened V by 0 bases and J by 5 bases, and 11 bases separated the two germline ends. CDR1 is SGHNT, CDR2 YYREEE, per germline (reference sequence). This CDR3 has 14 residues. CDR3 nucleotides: TGTGCCAGCAGCTTGGGCCCCTTGGGGGAGACCCAGTACTTC. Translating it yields CASSLGPLGETQYF. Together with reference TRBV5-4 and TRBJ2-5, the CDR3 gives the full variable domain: ETGVTQSPTHLIKTRGQQVTLRCSSQSGHNTVSWYQQALGQGPQFIFQYYREEENGRGNFPPRFSGLQFPNYSSELNVNALELDDSALYLCASSLGPLGETQYFGPGTRLLVL.

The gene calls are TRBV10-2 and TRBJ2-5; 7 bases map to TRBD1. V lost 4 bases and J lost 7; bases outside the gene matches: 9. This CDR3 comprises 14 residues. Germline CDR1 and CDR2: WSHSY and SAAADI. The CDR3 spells CASSVPDRPGTQYF. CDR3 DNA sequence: TGCGCCAGCAGTGTCCCGGACAGGCCAGGGACCCAGTACTTC.

The CDR3 region is CASSERGRETQYF. Written as DNA, the CDR3 is TGTGCCAGCAGTGAACGGGGCCGGGAGACCCAGTACTTC. The chain joins TRBV6-1 to TRBJ2-5; perhaps D is TRBD1 or TRBD2 (5 bases each). Per germline, CDR1 MNHNS and CDR2 SASEGT. CDR3 size: 13 residues. V gave up 2 bases and J gave up 5 bases, with 9 bases separating them.

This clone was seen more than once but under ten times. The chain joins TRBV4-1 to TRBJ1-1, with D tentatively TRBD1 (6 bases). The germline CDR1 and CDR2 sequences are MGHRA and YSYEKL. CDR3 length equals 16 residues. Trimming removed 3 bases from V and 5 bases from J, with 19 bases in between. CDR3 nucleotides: TGCGCCAGCAGCCATACCTTGGCAGGGGAGGGTACTGAAGCTTTCTTT. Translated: CASSHTLAGEGTEAFF.

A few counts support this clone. CDR3 sequence: CASSLQQAAATQYF. Here the CDR3 DNA reads TGTGCCAGCAGCTTACAACAGGCAGCTGCAACCCAGTACTTC. V and J are TRBV13 and TRBJ2-5; possible D gene TRBD1, 5 bases. V lost 2 bases and J 8 bases, leaving 15 bases between the germline ends. Germline V lookup: CDR1 PRHDT, CDR2 FYEKMQ (reference sequence). The CDR3 length is 14 residues. Based on the CDR3 plus reference TRBV13 and TRBJ2-5, the full variable domain is AAGVIQSPRHLIKEKRETATLKCYPIPRHDTVYWYQQGPGQDPQFLISFYEKMQSDKGSIPDRFSAQQFSDYHSELNMSSLELGDSALYFCASSLQQAAATQYFGPGTRLLVL.